This is a list of T cell receptor beta chains from one sample in a study of tumor-infiltrating lymphocytes in primary liver carcinoma. Via MiXCR, TCRdb re-called the multiplex PCR reads, giving one row per CDR3 protein. This repertoire shows approximately 330,000 distinct CDR3 sequences, roughly 61% found once; its top ten account for under 8%. The specimen was peripheral blood. The receptors derive from a man aged 40-50 years with primary liver carcinoma and hepatitis B virus infection. CDR3s include the opening cysteine and the closing phenylalanine or tryptophan. The D gene is left open where the match is weak. Some rows mark clone size as missing; the rest say once, few, many or name a class of expanded clone.

>TRBV11-2|.|TRBJ2-7|.
TGTGCCAGCAGCCGTGGGCAGGATCCCTACGAGCAGTACTTC
CASSRGQDPYEQYF
>TRBV6-5|.|TRBJ2-3|.
TGTGCCAGCAGTTATGGCAGGACCGGAACAGATACGCAGTATTTT
CASSYGRTGTDTQYF
>TRBV5-4|.|TRBJ2-5|.
TGTGCCAGCAGCTTTTCAGAGACCCAGTACTTC
CASSFSETQYF
>TRBV28|many|TRBJ2-7|.
TGTGCCAGCAGACAGGCCGTCCAGATCGCCGAGCAGTACTTC
CASRQAVQIAEQYF
>TRBV11-2|.|TRBJ2-3|.
TGTGCCAGCAGCTTAGAGGTAGGGTTGGCCACAGATACGCAGTATTTT
CASSLEVGLATDTQYF
>TRBV29-1|many|TRBJ2-5|TRBD1
TGCAGCACCGGACAGGGCGAACAAGAGACCCAGTACTTC
CSTGQGEQETQYF
>TRBV6-5|.|TRBJ2-1|TRBD1
TGTGCCAACAGGAGCTCGGGACAGGCAATCTACAATGAGCAGTTCTTC
CANRSSGQAIYNEQFF
>TRBV5-6|.|TRBJ1-3|.
TGTGCCAGCAGCCCTAATACAAGCCCTGGAGACACCATATATTTT
CASSPNTSPGDTIYF
>TRBV24-1|.|TRBJ1-4|.
TGTGCCACCAGTGACCCAGGGGCCGGTAATGAAAAACTGTTTTTT
CATSDPGAGNEKLFF
>TRBV11-2|.|TRBJ2-1|.
TGTGCCAGCAGCAAACCCCTTCTCTCCTACAATGAGCAGTTCTTC
CASSKPLLSYNEQFF
>TRBV28|.|TRBJ1-3|.
TGTGCCAGCAGTTTATCGGCCCAGCCGCGGGGAAACAGCATATATTTT
CASSLSAQPRGNSIYF
>TRBV6-5|.|TRBJ2-1|TRBD2
TGTGTCAGCAGTTACTCTAGGGCTAGCGGGCACTACAATGAGCAGTTCTTC
CVSSYSRASGHYNEQFF
>TRBV5-1|.|TRBJ2-1|.
TGCGCCAGCAGCGGTGGAGAGGGAAGCAATGAGCAGTTCTTC
CASSGGEGSNEQFF
>TRBV6-5|many|TRBJ2-7|.
TGTGCCAGCAGTTATAGCACAAAGGGGTACGAGCAGTACTTC
CASSYSTKGYEQYF
>TRBV5-6|many|TRBJ2-7|.
TGTGCCAGCACCCGGGGCCAGGAGACCTACGAGCAGTACTTC
CASTRGQETYEQYF
>TRBV4-1|.|TRBJ1-5|TRBD1
TGCGCCACCAGCCAAGATGATCGGACAGGCAATCAGCCCCAACATTTT
CATSQDDRTGNQPQHF
>TRBV11-2|.|TRBJ2-2|.
TGTGTCAGCAGCTTATTGGGAAGGGCCACCGGTGAGCTGTTTTTT
CVSSLLGRATGELFF
>TRBV11-2|.|TRBJ2-2|.
TGTGCCAGCAGCGTCCGAACGGGAGTGGACACCGGGGAGCTGTTTTTT
CASSVRTGVDTGELFF
>TRBV5-1|.|TRBJ1-6|TRBD1
TGCGCCAGCAGCTCCGGGACAGGGGGATATACTGGTTCACCCCTCCACTTT
CASSSGTGGYTGSPLHF
>TRBV6-5|.|TRBJ1-3|.
TGTGCCAGCAGCAAGGACCGTAGAGGGGGTGCGCCTGGAAACACCATATATTTT
CASSKDRRGGAPGNTIYF
>TRBV11-2|.|TRBJ2-3|.
TGTGCCAACAGCTTAGATCGGGCTGCTGGCGATACGCAGTATTTT
CANSLDRAAGDTQYF
>TRBV6-2/TRBV6-3|.|TRBJ2-7|TRBD2
TGTGCCAGCAGGGGACTAGCGGGAGGAAACTACGAGCAGTACTTC
CASRGLAGGNYEQYF
>TRBV7-3|.|TRBJ1-1|.
TGTGCCAGCAGCCCGGGCCCGGGGGAAGCCGAAGCTTTCTTT
CASSPGPGEAEAFF
>TRBV6-5|.|TRBJ2-7|TRBD1
TGTGCCAGCAGTTACTCGAAACTTGGGGACAGGAGGACTGGCGCTACCTACGAGCAGTACTTC
CASSYSKLGDRRTGATYEQYF
>TRBV12-3/TRBV12-4|.|TRBJ1-1|.
TGTGTCAGCACTTACGGACGGATGAACACTGAAGCTTTCTTT
CVSTYGRMNTEAFF
>TRBV30|.|TRBJ1-4|.
TGTGCCTCCGACAATAATGAAAAACTGTTTTTT
CASDNNEKLFF
>TRBV6-5|.|TRBJ1-4|.
TGTACCAGCACCACATACCAGGGTTCGAATGAAAGACTGTTTTTT
CTSTTYQGSNERLFF
>TRBV12-3/TRBV12-4|.|TRBJ2-5|.
TGTGCCAGCAATAGATCAGGGGGCAGCGGGGAGACCCAGTGCTTC
CASNRSGGSGETQCF
>TRBV28|.|TRBJ1-6|.
TGTACCAGCAGTCCCTTATTCAATTCACCCCTCCACTTT
CTSSPLFNSPLHF
>TRBV6-6|many|TRBJ1-5|TRBD1
TGTGCCAGCAGAACAGGGGATCAGCCCCAGCATTTT
CASRTGDQPQHF
>TRBV11-2|many|TRBJ2-3|.
TGTGCCAGCAGCTTAATCAGCGGGAGCACAGATACGCAGTATTTT
CASSLISGSTDTQYF
>TRBV11-2|many|TRBJ2-3|TRBD1
TGTGCCAGCAGCTTGGACGGACAGGGCAGCACAGATACGCAGTATTTT
CASSLDGQGSTDTQYF
>TRBV29-1|many|TRBJ2-1|.
TGCAGCGTTGCAGGGGAAGGGTCCTACAATGAGCAGTTCTTC
CSVAGEGSYNEQFF
>TRBV11-2|.|TRBJ2-5|.
TGTGCCAGCAGCTTAGCCGTGAGGACCGCGACATTC
CASSLAVRTATF
>TRBV18|.|TRBJ2-2|.
TGTGGCAGCTCACCACGCAGGAACACCGGGGAGCTGTTTTTT
CGSSPRRNTGELFF
>TRBV11-2|once|TRBJ2-7|.
TGTGCCTGCAGCTCGATTGATTCCTACGAGCAGTACTTC
CACSSIDSYEQYF
>TRBV5-1|once|TRBJ2-3|.
TGCGCCAGCAGCTTGGAAGCGGGCGGAAGGCGCACAGATACGCAGTATTTT
CASSLEAGGRRTDTQYF
>TRBV7-3|.|TRBJ1-3|.
TGTGCCAGCAGCCGAGGTTTCTCTGGAAACACCATATATTTT
CASSRGFSGNTIYF
>TRBV12-3/TRBV12-4|.|TRBJ1-2|.
TGTGCCAGCAGTTCTGCCGGGCAGTACCACACCTTC
CASSSAGQYHTF
>TRBV4-3|.|TRBJ1-4|.
TGCGCCAACAGCCAAGATGGCGCAGGTCGAAGACTGTTTTTT
CANSQDGAGRRLFF
>TRBV7-9|.|TRBJ2-1|TRBD2
TGTGCCAGCAGCTTAGTCCTAGCGGGAGGTCCCTACAATGAGCAGTTCTTC
CASSLVLAGGPYNEQFF
>TRBV5-1|few|TRBJ2-7|TRBD1
TGCGCCAGCAGCTTGGGGGACAGGGGCGAGCAGTACTTC
CASSLGDRGEQYF
>TRBV6-1|many|TRBJ2-5|.
TGTGCCAGCAGTGAGAATACAGGGAGGAGGGAGACCCAGTACTTC
CASSENTGRRETQYF
>TRBV28|.|TRBJ2-7|.
TGTGCCAGCAAAAACCGGGACCACAGCTCCTACGAGCAGTACTTC
CASKNRDHSSYEQYF
>TRBV6-5|.|TRBJ1-2|TRBD1
TGTGCCAGCAGTTACGGACAGGAGGGACGCTACATCTTC
CASSYGQEGRYIF
>TRBV6-6|.|TRBJ2-2|.
TGTGCCTGCAGGGGGAGGGCCATCGGGGAGCTGTTTTTT
CACRGRAIGELFF
>TRBV7-9|.|TRBJ2-7|TRBD1
TGTGCCAGCAGCTTCATGGGACAGGGTGACTACGAGCAGTACTTC
CASSFMGQGDYEQYF